This T cell receptor (beta chain) originates from a study of cytomegalovirus exposure and HLA in healthy donors. There are a few counts of this clone. The PCR contained 60 Vbeta and 13 Jbeta primers. The table came from immunoSEQ multiplex PCR; TCRdb's copy has only in-frame clones and leaves some out. The data contain 100,000 or so clones, 80% to 90% of them singletons. This CDR3 region has 16 residues. V was pared by 1 base and J by 0 bases, with 9 bases between. The germline CDR1 and CDR2 sequences are LGHNA and YSLEER. The clonotype comes from a man aged 25-45 years in good health and CMV-seropositive. V usage is TRBV4-3 and J usage is TRBJ2-2; perhaps TRBD2 as D (5 bases). The specimen sequenced was PBMCs. As DNA, the CDR3 is TGCGCCAGCAGCCAAGGTGAGGGTCCGAACACCGGGGAGCTGTTTTTT. It translates to CASSQGEGPNTGELFF.